This is a list of T cell receptor beta chains from one sample in a study of blood T cell repertoires in COVID-19. Sequencing used immunoSEQ multiplex PCR; TCRdb keeps in-frame clones, though not all of them. Among fewer than 70,000 clones, around nine tenths were seen once, and the ten largest hold 7% to 10%. Material: peripheral blood. These receptor sequences come from a woman in her seventies with active COVID-19. CDR3s include the opening cysteine and the closing phenylalanine or tryptophan. The D gene is left open where the match is weak. Clone size is stated in some rows and not others, as once, few, many or a class when expanded.

CDR3 DNA: TGCGCCAGCAGCCTGGGTAACTCCTACAATGAGCAGTTCTTC
CDR3 protein: CASSLGNSYNEQFF
clone size: .
D gene: .
V gene: TRBV5-1
J gene: TRBJ2-1

CDR3 DNA: TGTGCCAGCAGTTTAGGGGTAGCGGGGCACCAGTACTTC
CDR3 protein: CASSLGVAGHQYF
clone size: .
D gene: TRBD2
V gene: TRBV12-3/TRBV12-4
J gene: TRBJ2-7

CDR3 DNA: TGTGCCAGCATCCGACTAGCGGGAGTTTCCAATGAGCAGTTCTTC
CDR3 protein: CASIRLAGVSNEQFF
clone size: .
D gene: TRBD2
V gene: TRBV6-5
J gene: TRBJ2-1

CDR3 DNA: TGTGCCAGCAGCTTCTCCGAGACTGAAGCTTTCTTT
CDR3 protein: CASSFSETEAFF
clone size: once
D gene: .
V gene: TRBV5-6
J gene: TRBJ1-1

CDR3 DNA: TGTGCCAGCAGTCCGACAGAGCCTAACTATGGCTACACCTTC
CDR3 protein: CASSPTEPNYGYTF
clone size: .
D gene: .
V gene: TRBV27
J gene: TRBJ1-2

CDR3 DNA: TGTGCCAGCAGCTTAGAGGGGCCCCGCGATGAAAAACTGTTTTTT
CDR3 protein: CASSLEGPRDEKLFF
clone size: medium-sized
D gene: .
V gene: TRBV7-6
J gene: TRBJ1-4

CDR3 DNA: TGTGCCAGCTCACCCGTGGGACAGGGATCCGTCGGGGAGCTGTTTTTT
CDR3 protein: CASSPVGQGSVGELFF
clone size: .
D gene: TRBD1
V gene: TRBV18
J gene: TRBJ2-2

CDR3 DNA: TGTGCCAGCAACTGGTACAGCGGGGACAAATACTTCGGCGAGCAGTACTTC
CDR3 protein: CASNWYSGDKYFGEQYF
clone size: .
D gene: .
V gene: TRBV27
J gene: TRBJ2-7

CDR3 DNA: TGTGCCAGCAGCTTAGGTTACGGGGCAACTAATGAAAAACTGTTTTTT
CDR3 protein: CASSLGYGATNEKLFF
clone size: .
D gene: .
V gene: TRBV7-8
J gene: TRBJ1-4

CDR3 DNA: TGTGCCAGTAGTCTCGGACTAGCGGGAGGTATCGGCACAGATACGCAGTATTTT
CDR3 protein: CASSLGLAGGIGTDTQYF
clone size: .
D gene: TRBD2
V gene: TRBV19
J gene: TRBJ2-3

CDR3 DNA: TGTGCCAGCCGAAACCGACAGGTCTATGGCTACACCTTC
CDR3 protein: CASRNRQVYGYTF
clone size: few
D gene: .
V gene: TRBV7-9
J gene: TRBJ1-2

CDR3 DNA: TGTGCCAGCAGCTTAGGAGCGGGTACACAAGAGACCCAGTACTTC
CDR3 protein: CASSLGAGTQETQYF
clone size: .
D gene: .
V gene: TRBV7-3
J gene: TRBJ2-5

CDR3 DNA: TGTGCCAGCAGCTACACCGGGACATTTGGTGAAAAACTGTTTTTT
CDR3 protein: CASSYTGTFGEKLFF
clone size: .
D gene: .
V gene: TRBV5-6
J gene: TRBJ1-4

CDR3 DNA: TGCAGCGTTGACGGGGACAGGGGGCTCTATGAGCAGTTCTTC
CDR3 protein: CSVDGDRGLYEQFF
clone size: .
D gene: TRBD1
V gene: TRBV29-1
J gene: TRBJ2-1

CDR3 DNA: TGCAGCGTCAAGCCCGCGTCGGGGGTCGAGCAGTACTTC
CDR3 protein: CSVKPASGVEQYF
clone size: .
D gene: .
V gene: TRBV29-1
J gene: TRBJ2-7

CDR3 DNA: TGTGCCTGGAGTGCGGCGGGAGATCAGTACTTC
CDR3 protein: CAWSAAGDQYF
clone size: .
D gene: TRBD2
V gene: TRBV30
J gene: TRBJ2-7

CDR3 DNA: TGTGCCAGCAATTATATCAGGAGGCAAGAGACCCAGTACTTC
CDR3 protein: CASNYIRRQETQYF
clone size: .
D gene: .
V gene: TRBV2
J gene: TRBJ2-5

CDR3 DNA: TGTGCCAGCAGCGCGCGTACAGGGACAGCTAACTATGGCTACACCTTC
CDR3 protein: CASSARTGTANYGYTF
clone size: .
D gene: TRBD1
V gene: TRBV7-9
J gene: TRBJ1-2

CDR3 DNA: TGCGCCAGCAAGGAAGGCGGCGTCTCCTACAATGAGCAGTTCTTC
CDR3 protein: CASKEGGVSYNEQFF
clone size: .
D gene: .
V gene: TRBV5-1
J gene: TRBJ2-1

CDR3 DNA: TGCGCCAGCAGCTCCCCCCCACTAGCGGGACTGGAGAACGAGCAGTACTTC
CDR3 protein: CASSSPPLAGLENEQYF
clone size: .
D gene: TRBD2
V gene: TRBV5-1
J gene: TRBJ2-7

CDR3 DNA: TGTGCCAGCAGTTTCCAGGACGGGCGGGGTGAGCAGTTCTTC
CDR3 protein: CASSFQDGRGEQFF
clone size: once
D gene: .
V gene: TRBV28
J gene: TRBJ2-1

CDR3 DNA: TGTGCCAGCAGTGGGGGCTTTAGCACAGATACGCAGTATTTT
CDR3 protein: CASSGGFSTDTQYF
clone size: .
D gene: .
V gene: TRBV2
J gene: TRBJ2-3

CDR3 DNA: TGTGCCAGCATTTCCCCCGGGACAGGGACCGATGGCTACACCTTC
CDR3 protein: CASISPGTGTDGYTF
clone size: .
D gene: TRBD1
V gene: TRBV2
J gene: TRBJ1-2

CDR3 DNA: TGTGCCAGCAGCCCCGGACAGGGTACATTGGTGAACACCATATATTTT
CDR3 protein: CASSPGQGTLVNTIYF
clone size: once
D gene: TRBD1
V gene: TRBV7-8
J gene: TRBJ1-3

CDR3 DNA: TGTGCCATCTTAAGGGACAGTTCCTACGAGCAGTACTTC
CDR3 protein: CAILRDSSYEQYF
clone size: .
D gene: TRBD1
V gene: TRBV10-3
J gene: TRBJ2-7

CDR3 DNA: TGTGCCAGCAGTCAGCGGGGGAGCTCCTACGAGCAGTACTTC
CDR3 protein: CASSQRGSSYEQYF
clone size: .
D gene: TRBD2
V gene: TRBV6-2/TRBV6-3
J gene: TRBJ2-7

CDR3 DNA: TGTGCCATCAGCGATACAGGGATCAAGAACGAGCAGTACTTC
CDR3 protein: CAISDTGIKNEQYF
clone size: .
D gene: .
V gene: TRBV10-3
J gene: TRBJ2-7

CDR3 DNA: TGTGCCAGCAGTGAATCCCAGACTAGCACAGATACGCAGTATTTT
CDR3 protein: CASSESQTSTDTQYF
clone size: .
D gene: .
V gene: TRBV25-1
J gene: TRBJ2-3

CDR3 DNA: TGTGCCACCAGTGATTTTGACAGGGCCCAGCATTTT
CDR3 protein: CATSDFDRAQHF
clone size: once
D gene: TRBD1
V gene: TRBV24-1
J gene: TRBJ1-5

CDR3 DNA: TGTGCCAGCAGCCCGCGGGACAGGGGAACTAATGAAAAACTGTTTTTT
CDR3 protein: CASSPRDRGTNEKLFF
clone size: medium-sized
D gene: TRBD1
V gene: TRBV7-9
J gene: TRBJ1-4

CDR3 DNA: TGTGCCAGCAGCCAGGGGGGCGGGGAGACCCAGTACTTC
CDR3 protein: CASSQGGGETQYF
clone size: .
D gene: .
V gene: TRBV11-3
J gene: TRBJ2-5

CDR3 DNA: TGTGCCAGCAGCCGGCCAGGAGGGTTCACAGATACGCAGTATTTT
CDR3 protein: CASSRPGGFTDTQYF
clone size: .
D gene: .
V gene: TRBV3-1/TRBV3-2
J gene: TRBJ2-3

CDR3 DNA: TGTGCCTGGATGATGGGGCCAGGGGTCGGCTACACCTTC
CDR3 protein: CAWMMGPGVGYTF
clone size: .
D gene: .
V gene: TRBV30
J gene: TRBJ1-2

CDR3 DNA: TGTGCCAGCAGCTTAGATCTGGGCCCCACAGATACGCAGTATTTT
CDR3 protein: CASSLDLGPTDTQYF
clone size: .
D gene: .
V gene: TRBV7-6
J gene: TRBJ2-3

CDR3 DNA: TGTGCCAGCAGCTTAGGGACTAGCGGCACAGATACGCAGTATTTT
CDR3 protein: CASSLGTSGTDTQYF
clone size: .
D gene: TRBD2
V gene: TRBV7-3
J gene: TRBJ2-3

CDR3 DNA: TGTGCCAGCAGCTTAATGCCCCAGGGTACTGAGCGAGATACAAAAAAGTTGACGCAGTATTTT
CDR3 protein: CASSLMPQGTERDTKKLTQYF
clone size: .
D gene: .
V gene: TRBV7-3
J gene: TRBJ2-3

CDR3 DNA: TGTGCCAGCAGTATACAACCCGGGACTAGCGGGAGTAGCACAGATACGCAGTATTTT
CDR3 protein: CASSIQPGTSGSSTDTQYF
clone size: .
D gene: TRBD2
V gene: TRBV7-3
J gene: TRBJ2-3

CDR3 DNA: TGTGCCTGGAGTGTGTTGGCGGGAGAACCCTACGAGCAGTACTTC
CDR3 protein: CAWSVLAGEPYEQYF
clone size: .
D gene: TRBD2
V gene: TRBV30
J gene: TRBJ2-7

CDR3 DNA: TGTGCCAGTCTTCCGGGACTAGCGGCCTACGAGCAGTACTTC
CDR3 protein: CASLPGLAAYEQYF
clone size: .
D gene: TRBD2
V gene: TRBV6-5
J gene: TRBJ2-7

CDR3 DNA: TGTGCCAGCAGCGCAGATGACAGGGGGCGCATGGATGGCTACACCTTC
CDR3 protein: CASSADDRGRMDGYTF
clone size: .
D gene: TRBD1
V gene: TRBV9
J gene: TRBJ1-2

CDR3 DNA: TGTGCCAGCAGCCAGACTAGCGGGACAGATACGCAGTATTTT
CDR3 protein: CASSQTSGTDTQYF
clone size: .
D gene: TRBD2
V gene: TRBV6-5
J gene: TRBJ2-3

CDR3 DNA: TGTGCCACCCAAGAGGCGGGGACTAACTATGGCTACACCTTC
CDR3 protein: CATQEAGTNYGYTF
clone size: .
D gene: .
V gene: TRBV24-1
J gene: TRBJ1-2

CDR3 DNA: TGCGCCAGCAGCCACGTCCTAGGAGAGCAGTTCTTC
CDR3 protein: CASSHVLGEQFF
clone size: once
D gene: .
V gene: TRBV4-1
J gene: TRBJ2-1

CDR3 DNA: TGTGCCTCCACGACAGAACTGAACACTGAAGCTTTCTTT
CDR3 protein: CASTTELNTEAFF
clone size: .
D gene: .
V gene: TRBV30
J gene: TRBJ1-1

CDR3 DNA: TGTGCCAGCAGTGAAGGCCTGAGCGGGAGTCGAAGCTCCTACAATGAGCAGTTCTTC
CDR3 protein: CASSEGLSGSRSSYNEQFF
clone size: .
D gene: TRBD2
V gene: TRBV6-1
J gene: TRBJ2-1

CDR3 DNA: TGTGCCAGCAGCCAAGATTGGACAGGGGACACTGAAGCTTTCTTT
CDR3 protein: CASSQDWTGDTEAFF
clone size: .
D gene: TRBD1
V gene: TRBV14
J gene: TRBJ1-1

CDR3 DNA: TGTGCCAGTAGTATGAGTCTAGCGGGAGCCAATGAGCAGTTCTTC
CDR3 protein: CASSMSLAGANEQFF
clone size: .
D gene: TRBD2
V gene: TRBV19
J gene: TRBJ2-1

CDR3 DNA: TGTGCCAGCAGTGAGAACAGGGGCAACTATGGCTACACCTTC
CDR3 protein: CASSENRGNYGYTF
clone size: few
D gene: TRBD1
V gene: TRBV2
J gene: TRBJ1-2

CDR3 DNA: TGTGCCAGCAGCCAATGGCTCACGGGAGTACGGGTCATCGTTGAGACCCAGTACTTC
CDR3 protein: CASSQWLTGVRVIVETQYF
clone size: .
D gene: .
V gene: TRBV14
J gene: TRBJ2-5

CDR3 DNA: TGTGCCAGCAGCGCGGGGACTAGCGGGAGTACCGGGGAGCTGTTTTTT
CDR3 protein: CASSAGTSGSTGELFF
clone size: .
D gene: TRBD2
V gene: TRBV9
J gene: TRBJ2-2

CDR3 DNA: TGTGCCAGCAGCGCAACGGGATTCTTTAATTCACCCCTCCACTTT
CDR3 protein: CASSATGFFNSPLHF
clone size: .
D gene: .
V gene: TRBV9
J gene: TRBJ1-6

CDR3 DNA: TGTGCCAGCAGTCCCGGGACAGGGGAAGGGGAAAAACTGTTTTTT
CDR3 protein: CASSPGTGEGEKLFF
clone size: .
D gene: TRBD1
V gene: TRBV28
J gene: TRBJ1-4